Listed below are T cell receptor beta chains from one sample, sequenced in a study of Ad26.COV2.S vaccination and SARS-CoV-2 variants. Assay used: immunoSEQ multiplex PCR; TCRdb lists only in-frame clones, some missing. This sample has roughly 240,000 clones, with approximately 88% found just once. Specimen: peripheral blood, collected in a trial of Ad26.COV2.S vaccine versus placebo. The receptors shown here come from a person aged 18-60 years who received the Ad26.COV2.S COVID-19 vaccine or a placebo. The CDR3 runs from the conserved cysteine through the conserved F or W. A D gene is named only where the DNA matches it firmly. A row's size may be missing; if present it is once, few, many or a size class.

D gene,V gene,J gene,CDR3 length,clone size,CDR3 protein,CDR3 DNA
TRBD1,TRBV19,TRBJ1-1,17,NA,CASSIRTGTGVNTEAFF,TGTGCCAGTAGTATCCGGACCGGGACAGGAGTTAACACTGAAGCTTTCTTT
TRBD2,TRBV11-2,TRBJ2-3,17,NA,CASSLGRGGLSTDTQYF,TGTGCCAGCAGCTTAGGGCGCGGGGGGCTTAGCACAGATACGCAGTATTTT
NA,TRBV6-6,TRBJ1-5,13,NA,CASSYEGNQPQHF,TGTGCCAGCAGTTACGAAGGCAATCAGCCCCAGCATTTT
TRBD2,TRBV11-3,TRBJ2-1,18,NA,CASSSQPPGLAGENEQFF,TGTGCCAGCAGCTCTCAACCGCCGGGACTAGCGGGGGAAAATGAGCAGTTCTTC
TRBD1,TRBV18,TRBJ1-5,16,NA,CASSPPGQGFNQPQHF,TGTGCCAGCTCACCACCAGGACAGGGGTTCAATCAGCCCCAGCATTTT
NA,TRBV7-8,TRBJ1-1,14,NA,CASSLGTANTEAFF,TGTGCCAGCAGCTTAGGGACGGCGAACACTGAAGCTTTCTTT
NA,TRBV7-2,TRBJ1-1,14,NA,CASSLGEASIEAFF,TGTGCCAGCAGCTTAGGAGAGGCGTCAATCGAAGCTTTCTTT
NA,TRBV28,TRBJ2-7,14,NA,CASSLWGANYEQYF,TGTGCCAGCAGTTTATGGGGGGCAAATTACGAGCAGTACTTC
NA,TRBV19,TRBJ2-2,14,NA,CASRGAPRAGELFF,TGTGCCAGTCGAGGGGCGCCTCGGGCCGGGGAGCTGTTTTTT
NA,TRBV7-4,TRBJ2-4,13,NA,CASSSEDRNIQYF,TGTGCCAGCAGCTCCGAGGACAGAAACATTCAGTACTTC
NA,TRBV6-1,TRBJ1-2,13,NA,CASSDGLSRGYTF,TGTGCCAGCAGTGATGGTCTTTCTCGGGGCTACACCTTC
NA,TRBV3-1/TRBV3-2,TRBJ1-2,14,NA,CASTPREGNYGYTF,TGTGCCAGCACCCCACGGGAGGGTAACTATGGCTACACCTTC
NA,TRBV4-3,TRBJ2-7,15,NA,CASSQATGLTYEQYF,TGCGCCAGCAGCCAAGCTACGGGACTCACCTACGAGCAGTACTTC
TRBD1,TRBV27,TRBJ2-7,15,NA,CASSWAGQGSYEQYF,TGTGCCAGCAGTTGGGCCGGACAGGGGTCCTACGAGCAGTACTTC
NA,TRBV4-2,TRBJ1-3,16,once,CASSHPRTGSGNTIYF,TGTGCCAGCAGCCACCCCCGAACGGGATCTGGAAACACCATATATTTT
NA,TRBV7-2,TRBJ1-5,15,few,CASSLDQGPNQPQHF,TGTGCCAGCAGCTTAGATCAGGGGCCCAATCAGCCCCAGCATTTT
NA,TRBV28,TRBJ1-6,12,NA,CASSGRDSPLHF,TGTGCCAGCAGCGGAAGGGACTCACCCCTCCACTTT
TRBD2,TRBV19,TRBJ2-1,15,NA,CASSSSGGAGYEQFF,TGTGCCAGTAGTTCATCCGGGGGGGCGGGATACGAGCAGTTCTTC
NA,TRBV4-3,TRBJ2-5,15,NA,CASSQVEGRQETQYF,TGCGCCAGCAGCCAAGTGGAGGGTCGACAAGAGACCCAGTACTTC
TRBD2,TRBV30,TRBJ2-2,14,NA,CAWSLSAGAGELFF,TGTGCCTGGAGCCTCAGCGCGGGGGCCGGGGAGCTGTTTTTT
TRBD2,TRBV6-5,TRBJ2-5,14,once,CASRLAGMQETQYF,TGTGCCAGCAGGTTAGCGGGGATGCAAGAGACCCAGTACTTC
NA,TRBV19,TRBJ1-2,13,NA,CASSSSYSGGYTF,TGTGCCAGTAGTTCGAGCTATTCAGGCGGCTACACCTTC
NA,TRBV2,TRBJ1-3,13,few,CASSGFSGNTIYF,TGTGCCAGCAGTGGATTCTCTGGAAACACCATATATTTT
NA,TRBV9,TRBJ1-1,13,few,CASSVQGDTEAFF,TGTGCCAGCAGCGTACAGGGAGACACTGAAGCTTTCTTT
TRBD1,TRBV15,TRBJ1-1,16,NA,CATSRRGDRAGLEAFF,TGTGCCACCAGCAGAAGGGGGGACAGGGCGGGACTTGAAGCTTTCTTT
NA,TRBV2,TRBJ2-1,13,few,CAIGGTLYNEQFF,TGTGCCATAGGGGGTACCCTCTACAATGAGCAGTTCTTC
NA,TRBV4-2,TRBJ2-7,15,NA,CASSQAMQGSYEQYF,TGTGCCAGCAGCCAAGCAATGCAGGGTTCCTACGAGCAGTACTTC
NA,TRBV7-6,TRBJ2-7,14,few,CASSLGSAGLEQYF,TGTGCCAGCAGCCTGGGGTCAGCAGGTCTAGAGCAGTACTTC
NA,TRBV19,TRBJ1-3,14,NA,CASSRPGAGNTIYF,TGTGCCAGTAGCCGACCGGGTGCTGGAAACACCATATATTTT
TRBD2,TRBV10-3,TRBJ2-1,15,NA,CAIGAGGPTYNEQFF,TGTGCCATCGGGGCGGGGGGGCCCACCTACAATGAGCAGTTCTTC
TRBD1,TRBV27,TRBJ1-2,14,NA,CASSPDRVNYGYTF,TGTGCCAGCAGCCCGGACAGGGTTAACTATGGCTACACCTTC
TRBD1,TRBV18,TRBJ2-3,13,NA,CASSLNRGDTQYF,TGTGCCAGCTCACTAAACAGGGGCGATACGCAGTATTTT
NA,TRBV6-5,TRBJ1-1,14,NA,CASSYEGGNTEAFF,TGTGCCAGCAGTTACGAAGGGGGGAACACTGAAGCTTTCTTT
TRBD2,TRBV4-2,TRBJ2-2,20,NA,CASSQVFGLAVVRDTGELFF,TGTGCCAGCAGCCAAGTCTTCGGACTAGCGGTCGTTCGAGACACCGGGGAGCTGTTTTTT
NA,TRBV30,TRBJ2-1,12,NA,CAWSVRRDEQFF,TGTGCCTGGAGTGTAAGGCGCGATGAGCAGTTCTTC
TRBD2,TRBV29-1,TRBJ2-1,11,NA,CSVTSGHEQFF,TGCAGCGTCACTAGCGGCCATGAGCAGTTCTTC
TRBD2,TRBV4-3,TRBJ2-1,15,NA,CASSQVERGVNEQFF,TGCGCCAGCAGCCAAGTCGAACGGGGGGTCAATGAGCAGTTCTTC
TRBD2,TRBV9,TRBJ2-2,16,NA,CASSSRTSGSGGELFF,TGTGCCAGCAGCTCCAGGACTAGCGGGAGTGGCGGGGAGCTGTTTTTT
NA,TRBV11-2,TRBJ2-7,12,NA,CASSLSGVEQYF,TGTGCCAGCAGCTTATCAGGGGTCGAGCAGTACTTC
NA,TRBV2,TRBJ1-2,13,few,CASSERGDYGYTF,TGTGCCAGCAGTGAAAGGGGTGACTATGGCTACACCTTC
NA,TRBV3-1/TRBV3-2,TRBJ2-1,13,NA,CASTPGSSLHLFF,TGTGCCAGCACTCCAGGATCCTCTCTGCATCTGTTCTTC
NA,TRBV28,TRBJ2-2,12,NA,CASSLDTGELFF,TGTGCCAGCAGCTTAGACACCGGGGAGCTGTTTTTT
NA,TRBV3-1/TRBV3-2,TRBJ1-5,13,NA,CASSLHSNQPQHF,TGTGCCAGCAGTCTTCATAGCAATCAGCCCCAGCATTTT
NA,TRBV28,TRBJ2-7,16,few,CASSPRWGESAYEQYF,TGTGCCAGCAGTCCCCGGTGGGGGGAATCGGCCTACGAGCAGTACTTC
NA,TRBV25-1,TRBJ2-3,16,NA,CASPNAGAVRTDTQYF,TGTGCCAGCCCCAATGCTGGGGCCGTTCGAACAGATACGCAGTATTTT
TRBD2,TRBV4-2,TRBJ2-3,15,few,CASSQVLAGEVTQYF,TGTGCCAGCAGCCAAGTTCTAGCGGGAGAGGTTACGCAGTATTTT
TRBD2,TRBV5-6,TRBJ2-5,15,NA,CASSGGLAGEETQYF,TGTGCCAGCAGCGGGGGACTAGCCGGAGAAGAGACCCAGTACTTC
TRBD2,TRBV5-1,TRBJ2-3,14,NA,CASSLLAGEDTQYF,TGCGCCAGCAGCTTGCTAGCGGGAGAAGATACGCAGTATTTT